The present entry profiles one TCR beta chain with its context. Its cognate antigen is unknown. It was healthy bone marrow donors who served as donors. The data originate from a study of cytomegalovirus exposure and HLA in healthy donors. Study in general: A preliminary data release comprised roughly 85 million unique TCRs obtained from HLA-typed donors. The study, taken as a whole, reports: Several top significant clusters appeared, in a later analysis, to be linked to common viral pathogens. In an earlier analysis, in approximately 570 donors, most V segments appeared productive either ~87% or ~30% of the time.

Amplification used 60 Vbeta primers and 13 Jbeta primers. The data were produced by immunoSEQ multiplex PCR, yet TCRdb's version contains in-frame clones alone and is incomplete. The table lists over 65,000 clones, around 75% of them singletons. The germline CDR1 and CDR2 sequences are LGHNA and YNFKEQ. This CDR3 comprises 17 residues. The ends were cut back, 1 base at V and 3 bases at J, with 18 bases in the middle. Specimen: PBMCs. The receptor comes from a man aged 35 to 55 in good health and CMV-seronegative. The chain carries TRBV4-2 and TRBJ1-2; D unclear. CDR3 amino acids: CASSQVLGPMRDYGYTF. The CDR3 region has the DNA TGTGCCAGCAGCCAAGTTTTAGGGCCCATGAGGGACTATGGCTACACCTTC.